Sequencing of this TCR beta chain was carried out in a study of T cell responses to AZD1222 COVID-19 vaccine. CDR1 is SGHRS and CDR2 is YFSETQ in the germline V gene. The germline V and J ends were trimmed by 4 bases and 4 bases, with 14 bases remaining between them. The CDR3 extends over 14 amino acids. Produced via immunoSEQ multiplex PCR; TCRdb's table is partial and in-frame only. This table has about 140,000 clones, roughly 90% appearing once. The sequence was collected from an adult who received the AZD1222 COVID-19 vaccine. The sequencing used peripheral blood, collected 28 days after the second AZD1222 dose. This sequence joins TRBV5-1 and TRBJ1-2; possible D gene TRBD1, 6 bases. The CDR3 region is CASSPAGTPYGYTF. The CDR3 DNA follows: TGCGCCAGCAGCCCCGCCGGGACACCCTATGGCTACACCTTC.